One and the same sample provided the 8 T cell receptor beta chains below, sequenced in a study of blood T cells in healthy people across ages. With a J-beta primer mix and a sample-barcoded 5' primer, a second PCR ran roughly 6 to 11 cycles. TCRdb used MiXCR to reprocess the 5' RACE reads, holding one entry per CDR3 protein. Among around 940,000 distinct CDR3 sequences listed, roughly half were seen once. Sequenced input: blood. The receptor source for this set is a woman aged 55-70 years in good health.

DNA of the CDR3: TGTGCCAGCAGTAACCGGGACAGGCCGTACAATGAGCAGTACTTC. Its protein product is CASSNRDRPYNEQYF. The rearrangement joins TRBV28 to TRBJ2-7; 8 nucleotides align to TRBD1. The length of the CDR3 is 15 residues. The germline V gene has CDR1 MDHEN and CDR2 SYDVKM. Germline trimming cut 5 bases from V and 7 bases from J; bases unmatched to any gene: 13.

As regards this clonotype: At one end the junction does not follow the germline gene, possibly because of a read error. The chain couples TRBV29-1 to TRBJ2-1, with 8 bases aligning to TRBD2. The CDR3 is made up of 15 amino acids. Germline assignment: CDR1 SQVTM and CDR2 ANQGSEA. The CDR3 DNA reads TGCAGCGTTCAAGATTGGCTAGCGGGTGACAATGAGCAGTTCTTC. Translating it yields CSVQDWLAGDNEQFF.

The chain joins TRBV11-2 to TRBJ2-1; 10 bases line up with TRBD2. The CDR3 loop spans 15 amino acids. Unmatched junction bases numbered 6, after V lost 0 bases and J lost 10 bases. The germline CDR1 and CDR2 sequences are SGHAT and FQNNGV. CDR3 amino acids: CASSLEAGGLYEQFF. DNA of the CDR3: TGTGCCAGCAGCTTAGAAGCGGGAGGGCTCTACGAGCAGTTCTTC.

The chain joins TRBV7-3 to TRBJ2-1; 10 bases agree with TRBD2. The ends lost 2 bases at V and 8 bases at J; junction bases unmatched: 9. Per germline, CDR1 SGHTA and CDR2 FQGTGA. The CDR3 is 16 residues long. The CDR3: CASSLGPSGSSHEQFF. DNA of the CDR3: TGTGCCAGCAGCTTAGGACCTAGCGGGAGTAGCCATGAGCAGTTCTTC.

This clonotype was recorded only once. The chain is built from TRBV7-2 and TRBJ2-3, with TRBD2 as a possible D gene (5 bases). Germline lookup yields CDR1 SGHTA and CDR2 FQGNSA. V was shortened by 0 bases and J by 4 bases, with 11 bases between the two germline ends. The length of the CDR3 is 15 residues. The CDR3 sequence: CASSLAPTRPDTQYF. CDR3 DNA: TGTGCCAGCAGCTTAGCGCCTACTAGGCCAGATACGCAGTATTTT.

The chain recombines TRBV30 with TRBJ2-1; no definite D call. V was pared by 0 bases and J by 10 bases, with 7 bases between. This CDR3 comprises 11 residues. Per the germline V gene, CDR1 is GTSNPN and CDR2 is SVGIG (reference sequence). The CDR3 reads CAWSVTTEQFF. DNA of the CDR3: TGTGCCTGGAGTGTGACAACGGAGCAGTTCTTC.

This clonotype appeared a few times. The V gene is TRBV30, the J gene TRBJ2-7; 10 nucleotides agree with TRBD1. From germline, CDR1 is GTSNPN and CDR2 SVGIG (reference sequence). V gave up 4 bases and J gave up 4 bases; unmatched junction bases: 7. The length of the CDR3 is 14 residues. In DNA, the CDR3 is TGTGCCTGGACCCCGGGACAGGGGAAGTACGAGCAGTACTTC. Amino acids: CAWTPGQGKYEQYF.

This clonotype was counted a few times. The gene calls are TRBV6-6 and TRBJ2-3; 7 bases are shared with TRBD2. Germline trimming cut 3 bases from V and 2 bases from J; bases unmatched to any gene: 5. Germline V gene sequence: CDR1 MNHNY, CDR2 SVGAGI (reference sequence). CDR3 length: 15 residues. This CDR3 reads CASSYMGRVTDTQYF. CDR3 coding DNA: TGTGCCAGCAGTTATATGGGGAGGGTCACAGATACGCAGTATTTT.